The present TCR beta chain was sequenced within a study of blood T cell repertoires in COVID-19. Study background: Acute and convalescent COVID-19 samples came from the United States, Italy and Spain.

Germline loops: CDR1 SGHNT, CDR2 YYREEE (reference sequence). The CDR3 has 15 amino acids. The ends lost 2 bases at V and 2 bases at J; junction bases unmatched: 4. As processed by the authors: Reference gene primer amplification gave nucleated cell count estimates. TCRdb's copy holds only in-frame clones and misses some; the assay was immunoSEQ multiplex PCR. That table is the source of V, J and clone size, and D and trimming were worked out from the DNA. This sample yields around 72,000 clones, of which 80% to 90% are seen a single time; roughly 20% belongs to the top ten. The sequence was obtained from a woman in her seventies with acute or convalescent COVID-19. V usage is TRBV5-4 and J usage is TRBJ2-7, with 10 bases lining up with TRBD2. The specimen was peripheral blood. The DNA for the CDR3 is TGTGCCAGCAGCTTAGGACTAGCGGTAACCTACGAGCAGTACTTC. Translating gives CASSLGLAVTYEQYF.